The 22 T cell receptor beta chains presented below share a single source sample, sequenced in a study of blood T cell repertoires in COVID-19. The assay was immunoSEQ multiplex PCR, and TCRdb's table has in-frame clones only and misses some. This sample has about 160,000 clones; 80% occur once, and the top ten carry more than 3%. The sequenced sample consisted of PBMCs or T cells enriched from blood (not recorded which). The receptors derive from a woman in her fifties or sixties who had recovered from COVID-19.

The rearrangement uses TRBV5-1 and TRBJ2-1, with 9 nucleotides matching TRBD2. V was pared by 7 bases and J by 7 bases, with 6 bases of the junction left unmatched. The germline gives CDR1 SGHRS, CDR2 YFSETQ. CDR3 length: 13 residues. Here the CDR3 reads CASAGGTTNEQFF. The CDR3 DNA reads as TGCGCCAGCGCGGGGGGGACTACAAATGAGCAGTTCTTC.

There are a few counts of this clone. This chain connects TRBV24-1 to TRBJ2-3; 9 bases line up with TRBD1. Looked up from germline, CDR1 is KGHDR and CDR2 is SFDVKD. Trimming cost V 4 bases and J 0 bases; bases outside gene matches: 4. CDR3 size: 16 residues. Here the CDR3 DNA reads TGTGCCACCAGTGACTCGGGGACAGGGAGCACAGATACGCAGTATTTT. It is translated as CATSDSGTGSTDTQYF.

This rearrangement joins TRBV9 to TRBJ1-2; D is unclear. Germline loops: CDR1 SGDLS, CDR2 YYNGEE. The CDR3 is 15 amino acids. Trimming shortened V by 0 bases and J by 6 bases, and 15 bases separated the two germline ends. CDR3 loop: CASSVASGSYHGYTF. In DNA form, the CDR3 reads TGTGCCAGCAGCGTAGCTAGCGGGAGTTACCATGGCTACACCTTC.

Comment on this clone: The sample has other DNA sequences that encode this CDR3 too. This chain's CDR3 is CASSIRGEQPQHF. CDR3 nucleotide sequence: TGTGCCAGTAGTATACGGGGGGAACAGCCCCAGCATTTT. The chain combines TRBV19 with TRBJ1-5; D perhaps matches TRBD1 (5 bases). This CDR3 region has 13 residues. V lost 2 bases, J lost 7 bases, and 9 bases lay in between. Germline lookup yields CDR1 LNHDA and CDR2 SQIVND (reference sequence).

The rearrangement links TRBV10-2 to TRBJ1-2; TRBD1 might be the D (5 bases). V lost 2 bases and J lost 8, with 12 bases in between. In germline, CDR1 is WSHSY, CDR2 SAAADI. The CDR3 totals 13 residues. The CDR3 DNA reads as TGCGCCAGCAGTGAGAGGTCCGGGGGAGGCTACACCTTC. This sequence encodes CASSERSGGGYTF.

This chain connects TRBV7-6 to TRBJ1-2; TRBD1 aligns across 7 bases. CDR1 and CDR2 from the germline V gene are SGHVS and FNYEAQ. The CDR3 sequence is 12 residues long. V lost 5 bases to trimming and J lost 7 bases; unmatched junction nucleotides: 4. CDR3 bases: TGTGCCAGCAGCCTACAGGGGACTGGCTACACCTTC. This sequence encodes CASSLQGTGYTF. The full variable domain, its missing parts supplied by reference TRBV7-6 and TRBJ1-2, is GAGVSQSPRYKVTKRGQDVALRCDPISGHVSLYWYRQALGQGPEFLTYFNYEAQQDKSGLPNDRFSAERPEGSISTLTIQRTEQRDSAMYRCASSLQGTGYTFGSGTRLTVV.

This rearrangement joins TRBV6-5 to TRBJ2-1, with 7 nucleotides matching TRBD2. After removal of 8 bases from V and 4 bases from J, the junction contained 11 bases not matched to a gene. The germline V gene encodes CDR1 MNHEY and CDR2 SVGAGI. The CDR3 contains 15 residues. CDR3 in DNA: TGTGCCAGCCGCAAACCGGGGGGTTTTTACAATGAGCAGTTCTTC. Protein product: CASRKPGGFYNEQFF.

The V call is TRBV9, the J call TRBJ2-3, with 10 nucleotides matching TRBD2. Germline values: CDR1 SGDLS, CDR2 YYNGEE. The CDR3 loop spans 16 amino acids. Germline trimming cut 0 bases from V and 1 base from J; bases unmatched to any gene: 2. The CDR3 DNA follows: TGTGCCAGCAGCGTAGGGCTAGCGGGGGGCACAGATACGCAGTATTTT. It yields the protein CASSVGLAGGTDTQYF.

CDR3 sequence: CASSLEASGAGEQFF. In DNA, the CDR3 is TGCGCCAGCAGCTTGGAGGCTAGCGGGGCCGGTGAGCAGTTCTTC. The V call is TRBV5-1, the J call TRBJ2-1; 9 positions agree with TRBD2. J was trimmed by 9 bases and V by 0 bases; bases with no gene match: 7. In germline, CDR1 is SGHRS, CDR2 YFSETQ. This CDR3 region has 15 residues.

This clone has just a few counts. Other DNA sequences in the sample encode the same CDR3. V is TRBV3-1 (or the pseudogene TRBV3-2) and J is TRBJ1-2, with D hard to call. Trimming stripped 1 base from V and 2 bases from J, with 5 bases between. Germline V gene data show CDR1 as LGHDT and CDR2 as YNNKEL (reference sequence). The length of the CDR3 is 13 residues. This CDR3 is CASSQVGNYGYTF. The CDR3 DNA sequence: TGTGCCAGCAGCCAAGTGGGCAACTATGGCTACACCTTC.

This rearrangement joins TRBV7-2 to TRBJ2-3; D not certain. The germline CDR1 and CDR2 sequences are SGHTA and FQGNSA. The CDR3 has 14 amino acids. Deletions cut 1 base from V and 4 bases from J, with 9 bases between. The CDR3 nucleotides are TGTGCCAGCAGCTTAGACAGTCCCTCAGATACGCAGTATTTT. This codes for CASSLDSPSDTQYF.

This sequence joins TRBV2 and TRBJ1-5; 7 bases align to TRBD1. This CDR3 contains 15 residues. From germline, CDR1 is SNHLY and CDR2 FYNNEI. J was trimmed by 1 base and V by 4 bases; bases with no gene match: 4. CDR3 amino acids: CASSGDSLSNQPQHF. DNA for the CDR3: TGTGCCAGCAGTGGGGACAGCTTGAGCAATCAGCCCCAGCATTTT. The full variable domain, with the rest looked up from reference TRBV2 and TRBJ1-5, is EPEVTQTPSHQVTQMGQEVILRCVPISNHLYFYWYRQILGQKVEFLVSFYNNEISEKSEIFDDQFSVERPDGSNFTLKIRSTKLEDSAMYFCASSGDSLSNQPQHFGDGTRLSIL.

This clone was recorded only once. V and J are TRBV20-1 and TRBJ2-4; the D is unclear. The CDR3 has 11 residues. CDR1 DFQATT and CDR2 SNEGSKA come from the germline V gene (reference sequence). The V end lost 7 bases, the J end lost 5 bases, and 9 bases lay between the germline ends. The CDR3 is CSGLRENIQYF. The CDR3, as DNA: TGCAGTGGTCTCCGGGAAAACATTCAGTACTTC.

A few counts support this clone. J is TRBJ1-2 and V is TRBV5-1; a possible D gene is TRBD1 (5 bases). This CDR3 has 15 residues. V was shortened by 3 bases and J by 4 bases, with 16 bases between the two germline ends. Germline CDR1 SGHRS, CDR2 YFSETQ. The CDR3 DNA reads TGCGCCAGCAGCTCCGGTGGGGGGTTCGGCTATGGCTACACCTTC. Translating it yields CASSSGGGFGYGYTF. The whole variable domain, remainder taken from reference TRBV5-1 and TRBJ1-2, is KAGVTQTPRYLIKTRGQQVTLSCSPISGHRSVSWYQQTPGQGLQFLFEYFSETQRNKGNFPGRFSGRQFSNSRSEMNVSTLELGDSALYLCASSSGGGFGYGYTFGSGTRLTVV.

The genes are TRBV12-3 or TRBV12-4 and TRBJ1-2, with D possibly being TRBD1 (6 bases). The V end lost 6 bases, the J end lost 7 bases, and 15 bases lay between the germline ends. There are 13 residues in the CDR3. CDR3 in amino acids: CASRQLQGPGYTF. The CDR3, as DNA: TGTGCCAGCAGACAACTACAGGGACCTGGCTACACCTTC.

The CDR3 nucleotides read TGTGCCAGCAGCTTAGATGGGCTAGCGATGACAGATACGCAGTATTTT. It is translated as CASSLDGLAMTDTQYF. This sequence joins TRBV11-2 and TRBJ2-3; D perhaps matches TRBD2 (6 bases). CDR3 length equals 16 residues. V gave up 0 bases and J gave up 3 bases, with 13 bases separating them. Germline CDR1 and CDR2: SGHAT and FQNNGV.

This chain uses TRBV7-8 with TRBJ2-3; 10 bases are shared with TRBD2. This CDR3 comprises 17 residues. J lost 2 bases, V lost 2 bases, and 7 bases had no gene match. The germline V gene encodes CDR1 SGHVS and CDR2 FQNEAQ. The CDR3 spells CASSLWASGGYTDTQYF. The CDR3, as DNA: TGTGCCAGCAGCTTATGGGCTAGCGGGGGATACACAGATACGCAGTATTTT.

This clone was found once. CDR3 in amino acids: CASGSMETQYF. The CDR3 region has the DNA TGTGCCAGCGGCTCGATGGAGACCCAGTACTTC. The gene calls are TRBV27 and TRBJ2-5; no clear D gene. The CDR3 consists of 11 residues. Trimming removed 8 bases from V and 5 bases from J, with 9 bases in between. The germline V gene encodes CDR1 MNHEY and CDR2 SMNVEV (reference sequence).

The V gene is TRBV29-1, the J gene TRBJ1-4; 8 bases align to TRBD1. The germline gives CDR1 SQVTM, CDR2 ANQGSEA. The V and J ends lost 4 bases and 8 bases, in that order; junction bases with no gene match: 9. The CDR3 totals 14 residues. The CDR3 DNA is TGCAGCGTTGTTGGCGGGGACAGGTTCGAAAAACTGTTTTTT. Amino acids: CSVVGGDRFEKLFF.

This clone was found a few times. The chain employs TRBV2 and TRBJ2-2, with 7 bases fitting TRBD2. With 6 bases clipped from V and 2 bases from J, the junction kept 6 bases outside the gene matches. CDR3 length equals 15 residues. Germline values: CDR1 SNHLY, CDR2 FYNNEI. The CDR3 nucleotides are TGTGCCAGCAGCGATAGCGGGCTAAACACCGGGGAGCTGTTTTTT. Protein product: CASSDSGLNTGELFF.

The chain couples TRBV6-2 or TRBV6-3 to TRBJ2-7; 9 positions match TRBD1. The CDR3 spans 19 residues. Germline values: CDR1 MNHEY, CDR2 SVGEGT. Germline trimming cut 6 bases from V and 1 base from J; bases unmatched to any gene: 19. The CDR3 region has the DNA TGTGCCAGCAGCTCAAATCGTGAGAACAGGGGGCTACGGTCCTACGAGCAGTACTTC. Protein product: CASSSNRENRGLRSYEQYF.

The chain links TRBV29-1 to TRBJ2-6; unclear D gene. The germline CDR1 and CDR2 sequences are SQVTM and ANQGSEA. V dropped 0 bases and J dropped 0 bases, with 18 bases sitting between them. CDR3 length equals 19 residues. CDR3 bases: TGCAGCGTTGAAGATCGAGTTCTTTCACGTTACTCTGGGGCCAACGTCCTGACTTTC. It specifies CSVEDRVLSRYSGANVLTF.